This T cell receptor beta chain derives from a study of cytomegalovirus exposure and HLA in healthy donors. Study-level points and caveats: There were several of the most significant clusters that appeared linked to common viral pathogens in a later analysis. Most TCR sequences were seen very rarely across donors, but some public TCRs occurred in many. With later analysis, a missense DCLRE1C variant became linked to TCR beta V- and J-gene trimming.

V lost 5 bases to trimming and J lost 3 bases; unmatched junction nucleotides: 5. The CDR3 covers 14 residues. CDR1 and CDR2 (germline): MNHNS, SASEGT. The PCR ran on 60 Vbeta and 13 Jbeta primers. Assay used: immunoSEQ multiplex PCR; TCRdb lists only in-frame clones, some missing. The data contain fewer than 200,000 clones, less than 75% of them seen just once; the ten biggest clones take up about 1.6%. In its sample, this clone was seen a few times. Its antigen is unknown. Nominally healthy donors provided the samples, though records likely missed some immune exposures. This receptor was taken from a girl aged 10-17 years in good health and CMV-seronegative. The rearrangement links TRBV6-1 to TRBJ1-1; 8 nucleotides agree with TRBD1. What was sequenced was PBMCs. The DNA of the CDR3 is TGTGCCAGCAGTTCCAGGGGGCGGGACACTGAAGCTTTCTTT. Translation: CASSSRGRDTEAFF.